This T cell receptor beta chain was recorded in a study of cytotoxic CD8 clonotypes in ibrutinib-treated CLL. Background on the study: Among the patients, fewer than twelve presented as relapsed/refractory and around 15 as treatment-naive; 17 showed unmutated IGHV. The authors obtained response samples at a median of approximately 12 months of treatment, range 6 to 36.

CDR3 length: 13 amino acids. Trimming pared 3 bases from V and 6 bases from J, leaving 12 bases between. Germline assignment: CDR1 LNHDA and CDR2 SQIVND (reference sequence). Turning to this clone: Its antigen is as yet unknown.

Study-wide results and caveats: Pretreatment clonality was elevated relative to age-matched healthy donors and paralleled circulating CD8+ T-cell counts.

The protocol was immunoSEQ multiplex PCR, while the TCRdb copy is restricted to in-frame clones and leaves out a portion. The sample holds 150,000 or so clones, 65% to 85% seen once. The genes are TRBV19 and TRBJ2-7; weak D call: TRBD1 (6 bases). This receptor was identified in a human donor with chronic lymphocytic leukemia. Sample: PBMCs, taken after 36 months of ibrutinib treatment. CDR3 region: CASSMQGYGEQYF. In DNA form, the CDR3 reads TGTGCCAGTAGTATGCAGGGGTACGGCGAGCAGTACTTC.